The 20 T cell receptor beta chains below were found in one sample sequenced in a study of regulatory T cells in long-lasting Graves disease. CDR3-region Arm-PCR and iRepertoire HTBI primers produced the TCR beta libraries. TCRdb independently ran MiXCR on the multiplex PCR reads; one entry per CDR3 protein. This sample has about 460,000 distinct CDR3 sequences, with roughly 15% found just once. As to time point: newly diagnosed GD, antithyroid drugs for less than 3 months. TCR sequences were obtained from RNA taken from PBMCs. The same data also went into a second study, on T cells in Graves' hyperthyroidism and ophthalmopathy.

Specimen: peripheral blood mononuclear cells (PBMCs), collected at new diagnosis, from a patient treated with antithyroid drugs. All receptors come from a woman between 50 and 59 years old with Graves disease.

Worth noting for this clonotype: This sequence may be a read error, since a much larger clone differs from it by one base. V gene TRBV12-3 or TRBV12-4 combines with J gene TRBJ1-1; D call uncertain. The CDR3 spans 14 residues. The CDR3 sequence is CASSHRRENTEALF. CDR3 coding DNA: TGTGCCAGCAGCCACCGACGGGAGAACACTGAAGCTCTCTTT.

This clonotype was recorded many times. The V gene is TRBV13, the J gene TRBJ2-7; D remains unclear. Trimming removed 1 base at V and 4 bases at J, with 14 bases between. The CDR3 spans 15 residues. Germline CDR1 reads PRHDT; CDR2 reads FYEKMQ (reference sequence). The CDR3 here is CASSLVTGRRYEQYF. In nucleotides, the CDR3 is TGTGCCAGCAGCTTAGTCACCGGACGGAGATACGAGCAGTACTTC.

This clonotype was counted at least ten times. This chain links TRBV7-3 with TRBJ2-3, with TRBD2 identical over 11 bases. Germline values: CDR1 SGHTA, CDR2 FQGTGA. V lost 5 bases to trimming and J lost 5 bases; unmatched junction nucleotides: 12. The length of the CDR3 is 17 residues. Here the CDR3 DNA reads TGTGCCAGCAGCGCCCTTAGCGGGAGGGCCAAGTTAGATACGCAGTATTTT. The encoded protein is CASSALSGRAKLDTQYF.

This clonotype has at least ten counts. The V call is TRBV7-9, the J call TRBJ2-7; a weak D match, TRBD2 (5 bases). The V gene's germline CDR1 is SEHNR and CDR2 FQNEAQ (reference sequence). Trimming pared 1 base from V and 2 bases from J, leaving 12 bases between. This CDR3 spans 15 amino acids. CDR3: CASSLEGFGAYEQYF. The CDR3 DNA reads TGTGCCAGCAGCTTAGAGGGTTTCGGGGCCTACGAGCAGTACTTC. The entire variable domain, with the rest obtained from reference TRBV7-9 and TRBJ2-7, is as follows: DTGVSQNPRHKITKRGQNVTFRCDPISEHNRLYWYRQTLGQGPEFLTYFQNEAQLEKSRLLSDRFSAERPKGSFSTLEIQRTEQGDSAMYLCASSLEGFGAYEQYFGPGTRLTVT.

In this sample, this clonotype turned up many times. The chain has TRBV12-3 or TRBV12-4 and TRBJ2-7, with 8 positions matching TRBD1. V shed 5 bases and J 4 bases; nucleotides not matched to a gene: 7. The CDR3 length is 14 residues. The CDR3, as DNA: TGTGCCAGCAGTACCCCCGGGACAGGATACGAGCAGTACTTC. This gives the protein CASSTPGTGYEQYF.

This clonotype was seen more than once but under ten times. This sequence joins TRBV3-1 and TRBJ1-1; weak D call: TRBD1 (6 bases). The CDR3 totals 14 residues. The germline V and J ends were trimmed by 4 bases and 4 bases, with 13 bases remaining between them. CDR1 is LGHDT and CDR2 is YNNKEL in the germline V gene (reference sequence). CDR3: CASSLGQFATEAFF. As DNA, the CDR3 is TGTGCCAGCAGCCTCGGACAGTTTGCCACTGAAGCTTTCTTT.

V and J are TRBV5-1 and TRBJ2-7; TRBD2 aligns across 9 bases. This CDR3 has 15 amino acids. V lost 0 bases and J lost 6; bases outside the gene matches: 7. The germline gives CDR1 SGHRS, CDR2 YFSETQ. The CDR3: CASSLGRGGAGEQYF. The CDR3 DNA follows: TGCGCCAGCAGCTTGGGGCGCGGGGGGGCCGGCGAGCAGTACTTC. Based on the CDR3 plus reference TRBV5-1 and TRBJ2-7, the full variable domain is KAGVTQTPRYLIKTRGQQVTLSCSPISGHRSVSWYQQTPGQGLQFLFEYFSETQRNKGNFPGRFSGRQFSNSRSEMNVSTLELGDSALYLCASSLGRGGAGEQYFGPGTRLTVT.

This clonotype was recorded many times. The chain uses TRBV6-2 or TRBV6-3 and TRBJ2-7; D is perhaps TRBD2 (6 bases). CDR1 is MNHEY, CDR2 SVGEGT, per germline. With 6 bases removed from V and 4 bases from J, the gap between germline ends came to 13 bases. CDR3 length: 13 amino acids. CDR3 in amino acids: CASRGTSDYEQYF. The CDR3 DNA is TGTGCCAGCAGGGGGACTTCTGATTACGAGCAGTACTTC.

This clonotype came up a few times. CDR3 protein: CSVSGQGIIYSYNEQFF. The CDR3 nucleotides are TGCAGTGTATCGGGACAGGGGATCATTTACTCCTACAATGAGCAGTTCTTC. The rearrangement links TRBV20-1 to TRBJ2-1; 10 positions agree with TRBD1. The CDR3 contains 17 residues. Germline CDR1 is DFQATT and CDR2 is SNEGSKA (reference sequence). Losses at the gene ends were 7 bases for V and 0 bases for J; bases not matched to a gene: 12.

This clonotype was seen at least ten times. V gene TRBV24-1 combines with J gene TRBJ2-5; 8 nucleotides agree with TRBD1. V lost 4 bases to trimming and J lost 5 bases; unmatched junction nucleotides: 8. CDR3 length: 15 amino acids. Germline CDR1 and CDR2: KGHDR and SFDVKD. CDR3 in DNA: TGTGCCACCAGTGAGACTCGACAGGGGTTGGAGACCCAGTACTTC. As protein: CATSETRQGLETQYF.

This clonotype was observed at least ten times. The chain carries TRBV10-1 and TRBJ1-5; D is ambiguous. Germline V gene sequence: CDR1 WNHNN, CDR2 SYGVQD (reference sequence). The V end lost 1 base, the J end lost 3 bases, and 10 bases lay between the germline ends. There are 15 residues in the CDR3. CDR3 DNA: TGCGCCAGCAGTGAGTGCTTGAGGTACAATCAGCCCCAGCATTTT. This translates into CASSECLRYNQPQHF.

This clonotype occurred a few times. The chain couples TRBV5-1 to TRBJ2-7; 16 bases are a match to TRBD2. CDR3 length: 20 amino acids. Per the germline V gene, CDR1 is SGHRS and CDR2 is YFSETQ. Trimming cost V 0 bases and J 1 base; bases outside gene matches: 10. CDR3 nucleotides: TGCGCCAGCAGCTTGGTGGGGGGACTAGCGGGAGGGCTGGATTCCTACGAGCAGTACTTC. Residues: CASSLVGGLAGGLDSYEQYF.

A note on this clonotype: A much larger clone differs by one base, so this may be a read error. The chain couples TRBV7-6 to TRBJ2-3; 12 bases line up with TRBD2. The DNA end is more similar to TRBJ2-7, so the J call may be wrong. Germline V gene lookup returns CDR1 SGHVS and CDR2 FNYEAQ. CDR3 length: 17 residues. The CDR3 spells CASSFPSGRAPHNEQYF. In DNA form, the CDR3 reads TGTGCCAGCAGCTTCCCTAGCGGGAGGGCCCCACACAATGAGCAGTACTTC.

This sequence joins TRBV28 and TRBJ2-7; 10 nucleotides match TRBD1. Unmatched junction bases numbered 14, after V lost 8 bases and J lost 4 bases. Germline V gives CDR1 MDHEN, CDR2 SYDVKM. This CDR3 has 16 residues. The CDR3 nucleotides are TGTGCCAGCCTTTATGGGGGGGGACAGGGGACTTACGAGCAGTACTTC. This gives the protein CASLYGGGQGTYEQYF.

The CDR3 loop reads CASSLAGSPAEAFF. The CDR3 DNA sequence: TGCGCCAGCAGCTTGGCTGGCAGTCCTGCTGAAGCTTTCTTT. The chain has TRBV5-1 and TRBJ1-1; no clear D gene. The CDR3 totals 14 residues. CDR1 is SGHRS, CDR2 YFSETQ, per germline. Deletions cut 0 bases from V and 6 bases from J, with 12 bases between.

This clonotype was seen ten or more times. The genes are TRBV3-1 and TRBJ1-1; D might be TRBD1 (5 bases). Per the germline V gene, CDR1 is LGHDT and CDR2 is YNNKEL (reference sequence). Trimming took off 4 bases at V and 4 bases at J, with 13 bases between the two ends. The CDR3 has 14 amino acids. This chain's CDR3 is CASSPLSQGTEAFF. In nucleotides, the CDR3 is TGTGCCAGCAGCCCCTTGAGCCAGGGCACTGAAGCTTTCTTT.

This clonotype was seen a few times. This sequence joins TRBV7-9 and TRBJ2-7; D may be TRBD2 (5 bases). Germline values: CDR1 SEHNR, CDR2 FQNEAQ (reference sequence). The CDR3 extends over 15 amino acids. With 6 bases removed from V and 5 bases from J, the gap between germline ends came to 20 bases. This CDR3 is CASSRLLGRHDEQYF. CDR3 in DNA: TGTGCCAGCAGTCGCCTCCTTGGGAGACATGACGAGCAGTACTTC.

The table lists this clonotype with many counts. This CDR3 reads CASSYYPGLAIYEQYF. CDR3 DNA: TGTGCCAGCAGTTACTACCCGGGACTAGCAATCTACGAGCAGTACTTC. This chain connects TRBV27 to TRBJ2-7; 9 bases fit TRBD2. The V gene's germline CDR1 is MNHEY and CDR2 SMNVEV (reference sequence). There are 16 residues in the CDR3. V was pared by 4 bases and J by 3 bases, with 10 bases of the junction left unmatched.

This clonotype was observed a handful of times. This chain uses TRBV20-1 with TRBJ2-3, with D unclear. The CDR3 contains 9 residues. V lost 7 bases and J 4 bases, leaving 3 bases between the germline ends. Germline V gives CDR1 DFQATT, CDR2 SNEGSKA (reference sequence). CDR3 DNA: TGCAGTGTGGCAGATACGCAGTATTTT. Translation: CSVADTQYF.

Regarding this clonotype: It may be a read error: a sequence one base away is much more abundant. The gene calls are TRBV18 and TRBJ1-4, with D hard to call. V shed 5 bases and J shed 0 bases, with 7 bases lying between them. This CDR3 comprises 14 residues. CDR1 and CDR2 from the germline V gene are KGHSH and LQKENI. DNA of the CDR3: TGTGCCAGCTCAGAGAGTACAACTAATGAAAAACTGTTTTTT. As protein: CASSESTTNEKLFF.